This T cell receptor (beta chain) was observed in a study of blood T cell repertoires in COVID-19 (dated by TCRdb to about 2020). Background on the whole study: Samples covering the acute and convalescent phases of COVID-19 were provided by collaborators in the United States, Italy and Spain. Samples were obtained from the ongoing ImmuneRACE study (first 160 participants) and from 1,254 subjects provided by 6 global collaborators. The sample metadata nearly always contained a de-identified subject ID, COVID-19 status, age in years and sex. Where available, HLA class I and class II types were taken from metadata supplied by the sample provider and were not determined by assay-based typing. The dataset comprised deeply sampled blood TCRbeta repertoires from subjects exposed to, actively infected with, or recovered from COVID-19. A freely available public database, intended as a resource for researchers studying the immune response to SARS-CoV-2, is where the repertoires were released. The material from the prospective study consisted of cDNA or gDNA derived from T cells, B-cell-depleted T cells, or PBMCs. Broad study findings and their caveats: How much clinical and demographic metadata was included differed by source and by participant, and the metadata was provided uncurated.

The immunoSEQ Assay, a bias-controlled multiplex PCR, was used to amplify TCRbeta CDR3 regions from genomic DNA. As for how the authors treated the data: The number of nucleated cells in each sample was estimated by amplification of reference gene primers within the assay. Sequence reads were collapsed and filtered to measure the absolute abundance of every unique TCRbeta CDR3 rearrangement. For each sample, productive Simpson clonality was calculated as the square root of Simpson's diversity index over productive rearrangements. TCRdb mirrors the immuneACCESS table, restricted to in-frame sequences. Some clones are absent from its copies; in checked studies, under half trace to an unresolved V gene, and the reason for the others is unknown. V, J and clone size were drawn from that table, and D and trimming were deduced from the DNA. The sample has approximately 150,000 clones on record, 87% of them singletons. About 6% of the sample goes to the ten largest clones.

To note about this clone: Its antigen remains undetermined. No base quality values were provided; no much bigger clone lies one nucleotide off.

V trim: 7 bases; J trim: 1 base; unmatched bases: 2. CDR1 and CDR2 are drawn from the germline V gene: MNHEY, SVGAGI. From the cysteine up to the phenylalanine, the CDR3 has a length of 14 residues. Of the read, only the CDR3 DNA is kept; its 42 bases are in frame from base 1. Whole blood was collected in K2EDTA tubes by collaborating institutions according to the institutions' own protocols. For TCRbeta analysis, collaborators shipped samples as frozen whole blood, isolated PBMCs, or DNA extracted from either of those sample types. The source material was peripheral blood. This TCR derives from a man older than 75 with acute or convalescent COVID-19. The V gene is TRBV6-5 and the J gene is TRBJ2-3; 10 of the junction bases match TRBD2. The DNA sequence is given as TGTGCCAGCATACTAGCGGGGCGCACAGATACGCAGTATTTT. The resulting protein is CASILAGRTDTQYF.